Below, one T cell receptor beta chain is given with its context. The data stem from a study of blood T cell repertoires in COVID-19. In the original analysis: By means of reference gene primer amplification, nucleated cell counts were estimated. The assay was immunoSEQ multiplex PCR, and TCRdb's table has in-frame clones only and misses some. V, J and clone size derive from that table, while D and trimming were established from the DNA sequence. Counted here are roughly 200,000 clones, around 83% occurring once; the ten biggest clones make up more than 1.5%. CDR1 is LNHDA, CDR2 SQIVND, per germline (reference sequence). The CDR3 is 16 residues long. V was clipped by 3 bases and J by 5 bases; unmatched bases: 8.

The rearrangement uses TRBV19 and TRBJ2-5; 11 bases map to TRBD2. Sequenced: peripheral blood. The receptor comes from a human donor in a cohort sampled during active COVID-19. This CDR3 is CASSIGSSGRLETQYF. The CDR3 coding sequence is TGTGCCAGTAGTATTGGGTCTAGCGGGAGGCTGGAGACCCAGTACTTC.